The next 4 T cell receptor beta chains were all read from a single sample in a study of somatic mutations in cytotoxic T cells in rheumatoid arthritis. The assay was immunoSEQ multiplex PCR, and TCRdb's table has in-frame clones only and misses some. The sample lists about 6,400 clones, 72% occurring once. Sequenced input: CD8+ T cells sorted from blood. Source of these receptors: a woman between 50 and 59 years old in good health.

J is TRBJ1-2 and V is TRBV4-3; D gene uncertain. Trimming cost V 6 bases and J 7 bases, with 9 bases left between them. The CDR3 contains 11 residues. Germline CDR1 reads LGHNA; CDR2 reads YSLEER. CDR3 region: CASRIGLGYTF. The DNA for the CDR3 is TGCGCCAGCAGAATCGGTCTTGGCTACACCTTC.

This clone showed up just once. This sequence joins TRBV5-1 and TRBJ2-7; maybe TRBD2 (5 bases). With 3 bases removed from V and 7 bases from J, the gap between germline ends came to 8 bases. Germline CDR1 SGHRS, CDR2 YFSETQ. The CDR3 is made up of 11 amino acids. The DNA for the CDR3 is TGCGCCAGCAGCTATCGGGAAGAGCAGTACTTC. Translated: CASSYREEQYF.

This clone has only a few counts. The sample carries other DNA sequences with the same CDR3. V gene TRBV6-7 combines with J gene TRBJ2-6, with D possibly being TRBD1 (5 bases). TRBV6-7 is treated as an ORF (open reading frame) with a function not yet certain. Trimming removed 7 bases at V and 0 bases at J, with 10 bases between. CDR3 length: 15 residues. The CDR3 DNA is TGTGCCAGCATTACAGGATCCTCTGGGGCCAACGTCCTGACTTTC. This gives the protein CASITGSSGANVLTF.

The gene calls are TRBV6-5 and TRBJ1-2; a weak D match, TRBD1 (5 bases). This CDR3 contains 15 residues. The germline V gene encodes CDR1 MNHEY and CDR2 SVGAGI. Trimming stripped 0 bases from V and 8 bases from J, with 16 bases between. The CDR3 nucleotides read TGTGCCAGCAGTTACTCGTACAGGATCGAGGTGGGCTACACCTTC. Protein: CASSYSYRIEVGYTF.